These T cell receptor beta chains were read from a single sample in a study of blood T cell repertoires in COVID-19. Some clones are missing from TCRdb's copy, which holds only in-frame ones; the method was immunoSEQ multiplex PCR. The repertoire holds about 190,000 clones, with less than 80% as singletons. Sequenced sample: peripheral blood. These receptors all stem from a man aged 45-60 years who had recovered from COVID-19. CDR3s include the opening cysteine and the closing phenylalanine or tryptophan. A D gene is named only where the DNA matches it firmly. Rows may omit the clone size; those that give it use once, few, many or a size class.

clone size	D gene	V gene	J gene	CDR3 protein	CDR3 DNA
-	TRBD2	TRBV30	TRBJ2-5	CAWSVPPRTSGRSQETQYF	TGTGCCTGGAGTGTACCGCCAAGGACTAGCGGGAGGTCACAAGAGACCCAGTACTTC
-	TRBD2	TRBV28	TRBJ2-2	CASTSFLDPPLAENTGELFF	TGTGCCAGCACCAGTTTTCTCGACCCCCCTCTAGCGGAGAACACCGGGGAGCTGTTTTTT
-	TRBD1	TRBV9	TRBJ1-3	CASMGQGTSGNTIYF	TGTGCCAGCATGGGACAGGGGACGAGTGGAAACACCATATATTTT
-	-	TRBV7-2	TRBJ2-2	CASSSAGSAGELFF	TGTGCCAGCTCATCAGCAGGTTCCGCCGGGGAGCTGTTTTTT
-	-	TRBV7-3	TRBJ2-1	CASSLSSTGYNEQFF	TGTGCCAGCAGCTTAAGCTCGACAGGTTACAATGAGCAGTTCTTC
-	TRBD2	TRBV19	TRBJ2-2	CASSIAAGGFGELFF	TGTGCCAGTAGCATAGCGGCGGGAGGGTTCGGGGAGCTGTTTTTT
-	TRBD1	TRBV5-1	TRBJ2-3	CASSLAGTGVDTQYF	TGCGCCAGCAGCTTGGCCGGGACAGGAGTGGATACGCAGTATTTT
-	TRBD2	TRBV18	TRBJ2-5	CASSSGLAEQETQYF	TGTGCCAGCTCATCTGGACTAGCGGAACAAGAGACCCAGTACTTC
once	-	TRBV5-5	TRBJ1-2	CASSLVGGSAFGGYTF	TGTGCCAGCAGCTTGGTGGGGGGGTCAGCCTTTGGTGGCTACACCTTC
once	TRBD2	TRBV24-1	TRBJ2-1	CATSDQSGSSYNEQFF	TGTGCCACCAGTGACCAAAGCGGGAGCTCCTACAATGAGCAGTTCTTC
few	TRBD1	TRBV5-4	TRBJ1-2	CASSLARTGYGYTF	TGTGCCAGCAGCTTGGCACGGACAGGGTATGGCTACACCTTC
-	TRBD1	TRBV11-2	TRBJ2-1	CASSGQGSYNEQFF	TGTGCCAGCAGCGGACAGGGTTCCTACAATGAGCAGTTCTTC
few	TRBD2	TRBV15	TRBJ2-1	CATSGRVAYNEQFF	TGTGCCACCAGTGGGAGGGTGGCCTACAATGAGCAGTTCTTC
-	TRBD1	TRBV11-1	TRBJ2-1	CASSPDRVNEQFF	TGTGCCAGCAGCCCGGACAGGGTCAATGAGCAGTTCTTC
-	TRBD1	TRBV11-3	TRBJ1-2	CASSFRGRSGYTF	TGTGCCAGCAGCTTCAGGGGGCGAAGTGGCTACACCTTC
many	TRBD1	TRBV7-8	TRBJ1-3	CASSSGTGGSGNTIYF	TGTGCCAGCAGCTCGGGGACAGGAGGCTCTGGAAACACCATATATTTT
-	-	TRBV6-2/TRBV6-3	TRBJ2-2	CASSSGTTPTGELFF	TGTGCCAGCAGTTCTGGCACGACACCCACCGGGGAGCTGTTTTTT
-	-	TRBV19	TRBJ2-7	CASTRRGSYEQYF	TGTGCCAGTACTCGGAGGGGCTCCTACGAGCAGTACTTC
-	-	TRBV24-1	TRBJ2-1	CATSDYFGNEQFF	TGTGCCACCAGTGATTACTTCGGCAATGAGCAGTTCTTC
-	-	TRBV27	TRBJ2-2	CASSTSSARGTGELFF	TGTGCCAGCAGTACTTCTAGCGCGAGGGGCACCGGGGAGCTGTTTTTT
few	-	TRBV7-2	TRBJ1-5	CASSTRAQVNQPQHF	TGTGCCAGCAGCACTAGGGCCCAGGTCAATCAGCCCCAGCATTTT
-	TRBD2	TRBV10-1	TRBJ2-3	CASSEFGTSPDTQYF	TGCGCCAGCAGTGAGTTTGGGACTAGTCCAGATACGCAGTATTTT
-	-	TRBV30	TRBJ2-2	CAWRVWRGRDTGELFF	TGTGCCTGGAGGGTGTGGAGGGGCCGCGACACCGGGGAGCTGTTTTTT
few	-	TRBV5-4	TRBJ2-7	CASSSGTPFVEQYF	TGTGCCAGCAGCTCCGGGACTCCATTTGTCGAGCAGTACTTC
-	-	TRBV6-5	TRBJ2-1	CASARESSYNEQFF	TGTGCCAGCGCTCGGGAGTCTTCCTACAATGAGCAGTTCTTC
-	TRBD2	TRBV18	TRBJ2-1	CASSPEGTSGRNEQFF	TGTGCCAGCTCACCTGAAGGGACTAGCGGGAGAAATGAGCAGTTCTTC
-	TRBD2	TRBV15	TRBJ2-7	CATSRSGRGSEEQYF	TGTGCCACCAGCAGGAGCGGGAGGGGTTCAGAGGAGCAGTACTTC
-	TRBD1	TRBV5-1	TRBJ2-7	CASSFGTALGEQYF	TGCGCCAGCAGCTTTGGGACAGCGCTCGGCGAGCAGTACTTC
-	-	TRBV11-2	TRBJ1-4	CASSKTGQYNEKLFF	TGTGCCAGCAGCAAAACCGGACAGTATAATGAAAAACTGTTTTTT
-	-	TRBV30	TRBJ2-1	CAWSQHEGGEQFF	TGTGCCTGGAGTCAGCACGAGGGAGGTGAGCAGTTCTTC
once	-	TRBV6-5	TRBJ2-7	CASRKDMASYEQYF	TGTGCCAGCAGGAAAGACATGGCCTCCTACGAGCAGTACTTC
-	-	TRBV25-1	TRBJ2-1	CASRPGLENYNEQFF	TGTGCCAGCAGGCCGGGACTGGAGAATTACAATGAGCAGTTCTTC
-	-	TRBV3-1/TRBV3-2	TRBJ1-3	CASSQFRGSGNTIYF	TGTGCCAGCAGCCAGTTCAGGGGATCTGGAAACACCATATATTTT
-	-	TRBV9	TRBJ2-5	CASSVVAQGETQYF	TGTGCCAGCAGCGTAGTTGCCCAGGGTGAGACCCAGTACTTC
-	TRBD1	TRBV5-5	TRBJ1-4	CASRRGTGGRQINEKLFF	TGTGCCAGCAGACGAGGGACAGGGGGGCGTCAGATTAATGAAAAACTGTTTTTT
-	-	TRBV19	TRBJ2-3	CASKSRGSGGYSTDTQYF	TGTGCCAGTAAATCCCGAGGTAGCGGAGGTTATAGCACAGATACGCAGTATTTT
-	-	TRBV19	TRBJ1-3	CASSWAPGNTIYF	TGTGCCAGTAGTTGGGCCCCCGGAAACACCATATATTTT
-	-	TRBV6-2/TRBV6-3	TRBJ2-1	CASIPRQVSYNEQFF	TGTGCCAGCATCCCTCGTCAGGTTTCCTACAATGAGCAGTTCTTC
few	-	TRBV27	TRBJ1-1	CASTRGRNTEAFF	TGTGCCAGCACCCGCGGCCGAAACACTGAAGCTTTCTTT
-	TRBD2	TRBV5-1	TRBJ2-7	CASSSRLAGYEQYF	TGCGCCAGCAGCTCAAGACTAGCGGGCTACGAGCAGTACTTC
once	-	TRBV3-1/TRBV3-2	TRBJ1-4	CASSQAYRAEKLFF	TGTGCCAGCAGCCAAGCGTACAGGGCTGAAAAACTGTTTTTT
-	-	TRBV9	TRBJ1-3	CASSPIVPSGNTIYF	TGTGCCAGCAGCCCCATAGTTCCCTCTGGAAACACCATATATTTT
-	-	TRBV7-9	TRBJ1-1	CASSSQSNTEAFF	TGTGCCAGCAGCTCCCAGTCCAACACTGAAGCTTTCTTT